This TCR beta chain was found in a study of T cell repertoires in cytomegalovirus infection. TCRdb recomputed calls from the reads with MiXCR, one row per CDR3 protein. The profile covers under 300,000 distinct CDR3 sequences, with about 20% appearing a single time and approximately 19% taken by the ten largest. As regards this clonotype: Its antigen is currently unknown.

Germline-derived CDR1 and CDR2 are DFQATT and SNEGSKA (reference sequence). Trimming removed 6 bases at V and 5 bases at J, with 6 bases between. The length of the CDR3 is 10 residues. The TCR comes from a human donor in good health (CMV status not recorded). Some clones in this sample may be carry-over from other donors' samples. The J gene is TRBJ2-3, the V gene TRBV20-1, with D unresolved. Sample: cultured PBMCs, taken from culture after CMV antigen stimulation. In DNA, the CDR3 is TGCAGTGCGGCGAGAGATACGCAGTATTTT. Translation gives CSAARDTQYF.